This T cell receptor (beta chain) was identified during a study of cytomegalovirus exposure and HLA in healthy donors. Points from the study as a whole: Other equally common chains were less clonally expanded than HLA-associated TCR beta chains, a later analysis showed. Researchers catalogued approximately 160 TCR beta chains as cytomegalovirus-associated. In an earlier analysis, most TCR beta V segments were productive about 87% or about 30% of the time.

Amplification used 60 Vbeta primers and 13 Jbeta primers. Produced via immunoSEQ multiplex PCR; TCRdb's table is partial and in-frame only. This specimen shows around 140,000 clones; the ten leading clones hold under 2%. The CDR3 is 15 residues long. The V and J ends lost 1 base and 4 bases, in that order; junction bases with no gene match: 5. Germline-derived CDR1 and CDR2 are LGHNT and FRNRAP. With regard to this clone: Its specificity is not known.

The chain joins TRBV12-5 to TRBJ2-3; TRBD1 matches at 7 bases. Sequencing was done on a sample of PBMCs. The TCR was taken from a woman in her 40s in good health and CMV-seronegative. CDR3 coding DNA: TGTGCTAGTGGTTTGGCGACAGGGATGGCAGATACGCAGTATTTT. This translates into CASGLATGMADTQYF.